The clone carrying this T cell receptor (beta chain) was seen ten or more times. Antigen unknown. The CDR3 is 14 amino acids. Germline CDR1 reads MDHEN; CDR2 reads SYDVKM. The germline V and J ends were trimmed by 5 bases and 4 bases, with 9 bases remaining between them. Patients aged 18 to 65 had newly diagnosed hyperthyroidism of under 2 months' duration. RNA transcripts served as the template for amplifying TCR beta CDR3 regions. First-round RT-PCR targeting the TCR CDR3 was performed with the HTBI primer set. TCRdb passed the multiplex PCR reads through MiXCR, listing each CDR3 protein once. Of around 420,000 distinct CDR3 sequences in the sample, roughly 13% were seen once. The data belong to a study of T cells in Graves' hyperthyroidism and ophthalmopathy. Study findings and constraints: The model forecast ophthalmopathy, anticipating it by a median roughly 6.3 months before onset. In blood, most of the thyroid clonotypes expanded above 0.001 were also present. A 13 V-J model separated ophthalmopathy from stable hyperthyroidism.

J is TRBJ2-6 and V is TRBV28, with D perhaps given as TRBD1 or TRBD2 (6 bases each). Specimen: blood. This TCR was recovered from a woman aged 18-29 years with Graves' hyperthyroidism. The CDR3 sequence: CASSGGLGANVLTF. The CDR3 DNA reads TGTGCCAGCAGTGGGGGGCTCGGGGCCAACGTCCTGACTTTC.